Listed below are T cell receptor beta chains from one sample, sequenced in a study of T cells in tuberculosis. The protocol was immunoSEQ multiplex PCR, while the TCRdb copy is restricted to in-frame clones and leaves out a portion. The sample yields 44,000 or so clones, roughly 96% seen once. The sequencing sample was made of PBMCs. The receptor source for this set is a donor under 30 with latent tuberculosis or without tuberculosis infection. Both conserved end residues are part of each CDR3. A D gene is named only where the DNA matches it firmly. Only some rows state a clone size, as once, few, many or a class for expanded clones.

j_call: TRBJ2-1; clone_size: -; d_call: -; v_call: TRBV4-2; cdr3_nt: TGTGCCAGCAGCCAGACAGTTACCGATAACAATGAGCAGTTCTTC; cdr3_aa: CASSQTVTDNNEQFF
j_call: TRBJ2-7; clone_size: -; d_call: TRBD1; v_call: TRBV7-9; cdr3_nt: TGTGCCAGCAGCGCGGACAGGGGAATGGACGAGCAGTACTTC; cdr3_aa: CASSADRGMDEQYF
j_call: TRBJ2-1; clone_size: -; d_call: TRBD2; v_call: TRBV4-2; cdr3_nt: TGTGCCAGCAGCCAAGGAAGCGGGGGGGACAATGAGCAGTTCTTC; cdr3_aa: CASSQGSGGDNEQFF
j_call: TRBJ2-1; clone_size: -; d_call: TRBD2; v_call: TRBV19; cdr3_nt: TGTGCCAGTAGTATAGTTGAAGCGGGAAAAAGATACAATGAGCAGTTCTTC; cdr3_aa: CASSIVEAGKRYNEQFF
j_call: TRBJ2-7; clone_size: -; d_call: -; v_call: TRBV4-2; cdr3_nt: TGTGCCAGCAGCCAAGAGTCGGGGTCGGTGTGGGAGCAGTACTTC; cdr3_aa: CASSQESGSVWEQYF
j_call: TRBJ2-1; clone_size: -; d_call: TRBD1; v_call: TRBV13; cdr3_nt: TGTGCCAGCAGCCCCCAGGGACAGGGATACAATGAGCAGTTCTTC; cdr3_aa: CASSPQGQGYNEQFF
j_call: TRBJ1-1; clone_size: -; d_call: TRBD1; v_call: TRBV7-2; cdr3_nt: TGTGCCAGCAGCTTAGGCCGACAGGGTTGGAACACTGAAGCTTTCTTT; cdr3_aa: CASSLGRQGWNTEAFF
j_call: TRBJ2-2; clone_size: -; d_call: -; v_call: TRBV29-1; cdr3_nt: TGCAGCGGTTACCTCGGGACTCTTAACACCGGGGAGCTGTTTTTT; cdr3_aa: CSGYLGTLNTGELFF
j_call: TRBJ1-2; clone_size: -; d_call: TRBD1; v_call: TRBV27; cdr3_nt: TGTGCCAGCAGTTCCCAGACAGGGGGCGTCTATGGCTACACCTTC; cdr3_aa: CASSSQTGGVYGYTF
j_call: TRBJ2-7; clone_size: -; d_call: TRBD2; v_call: TRBV2; cdr3_nt: TGTGCCAGCAGGGCTACTAGCGTAACCTACGAGCAGTACTTC; cdr3_aa: CASRATSVTYEQYF
j_call: TRBJ2-3; clone_size: -; d_call: TRBD2; v_call: TRBV18; cdr3_nt: TGTGCCAGCTCATCCTCTAGCGGATACACAGATACGCAGTATTTT; cdr3_aa: CASSSSSGYTDTQYF
j_call: TRBJ1-5; clone_size: -; d_call: -; v_call: TRBV7-8; cdr3_nt: TGTGCCAGCAGCTTAGTCATAACAGATAATCAGCCCCAGCATTTT; cdr3_aa: CASSLVITDNQPQHF
j_call: TRBJ2-3; clone_size: -; d_call: TRBD2; v_call: TRBV7-2; cdr3_nt: TGTGCCAGCAGCTTAGACCCTAGCGGTATCCGCACAGATACGCAGTATTTT; cdr3_aa: CASSLDPSGIRTDTQYF
j_call: TRBJ2-1; clone_size: -; d_call: TRBD2; v_call: TRBV6-1; cdr3_nt: TGTGCCAGCAGTGAAATAAGGCGGGGGGTGGATGAGCAGTTCTTC; cdr3_aa: CASSEIRRGVDEQFF
j_call: TRBJ1-1; clone_size: -; d_call: -; v_call: TRBV27; cdr3_nt: TGTGCCAGCAGGACAGTTATGAACACTGAAGCTTTCTTT; cdr3_aa: CASRTVMNTEAFF
j_call: TRBJ2-1; clone_size: -; d_call: -; v_call: TRBV2; cdr3_nt: TGTGCCAGCAGTGATATGAGGCGGCAGTTCTTC; cdr3_aa: CASSDMRRQFF
j_call: TRBJ1-2; clone_size: -; d_call: -; v_call: TRBV30; cdr3_nt: TGTGCCTGGAGTGTATCATCAGTCCACACCTTC; cdr3_aa: CAWSVSSVHTF
j_call: TRBJ2-1; clone_size: -; d_call: TRBD2; v_call: TRBV2; cdr3_nt: TGTGCCAGCCGGACTAGCGGGGGGGGCAATGAGCAGTTCTTC; cdr3_aa: CASRTSGGGNEQFF
j_call: TRBJ2-3; clone_size: -; d_call: TRBD1; v_call: TRBV10-3; cdr3_nt: TGTGCCATCCGAGGACAGGGTAATGAGGATACGCAGTATTTT; cdr3_aa: CAIRGQGNEDTQYF
j_call: TRBJ2-1; clone_size: -; d_call: -; v_call: TRBV19; cdr3_nt: TGTGCCAGTAGTGTCGACAGACTCTACAATGAGCAGTTCTTC; cdr3_aa: CASSVDRLYNEQFF
j_call: TRBJ1-6; clone_size: -; d_call: -; v_call: TRBV2; cdr3_nt: TGTGCCAGCAGTGGCGGGACCAAGGCTTCACCCCTCCACTTT; cdr3_aa: CASSGGTKASPLHF
j_call: TRBJ1-2; clone_size: -; d_call: -; v_call: TRBV5-4; cdr3_nt: TGTGCCAGCAGCGGGGAGCGGGGGGGAAGAGACTATGGCTACACCTTC; cdr3_aa: CASSGERGGRDYGYTF
j_call: TRBJ1-2; clone_size: -; d_call: -; v_call: TRBV27; cdr3_nt: TGTGCCAGCCGTGATGGTGGGGGGGCCTGGTATGGCTACACCTTC; cdr3_aa: CASRDGGGAWYGYTF
j_call: TRBJ2-7; clone_size: -; d_call: TRBD1; v_call: TRBV28; cdr3_nt: TGTGCCAGCAGTACCGGACAGGGGAAATGGTGGGAGCAGTACTTC; cdr3_aa: CASSTGQGKWWEQYF
j_call: TRBJ1-2; clone_size: -; d_call: TRBD1; v_call: TRBV9; cdr3_nt: TGTGCCAGCAGCGTAGTAGGCGGGACAGGTTATGGCTACACCTTC; cdr3_aa: CASSVVGGTGYGYTF
j_call: TRBJ2-1; clone_size: -; d_call: -; v_call: TRBV18; cdr3_nt: TGTGCCAGCTCACCAATACTCTACAATGAGCAGTTCTTC; cdr3_aa: CASSPILYNEQFF
j_call: TRBJ2-5; clone_size: -; d_call: -; v_call: TRBV5-1; cdr3_nt: TGCGCCAGCAGACACGCCGAAGGAGGGACCGTCGGAGAGACCCAGTACTTC; cdr3_aa: CASRHAEGGTVGETQYF
j_call: TRBJ2-6; clone_size: -; d_call: -; v_call: TRBV15; cdr3_nt: TGTGCCACCAGCAGAGGGGAGGCAAACTTGGTGGGGGCCAACGTCCTGACTTTC; cdr3_aa: CATSRGEANLVGANVLTF
j_call: TRBJ1-3; clone_size: once; d_call: -; v_call: TRBV18; cdr3_nt: TGTGCCAGCTCCCCCAGGGATCCGGGTTCTGGAAACACCATATATTTT; cdr3_aa: CASSPRDPGSGNTIYF
j_call: TRBJ2-7; clone_size: few; d_call: -; v_call: TRBV9; cdr3_nt: TGTGCCAGCAGCCCGTATTCGGACAGACCACCATCCTACGAGCAGTACTTC; cdr3_aa: CASSPYSDRPPSYEQYF
j_call: TRBJ2-2; clone_size: -; d_call: TRBD2; v_call: TRBV5-1; cdr3_nt: TGCGCCAGCAGTTCTAGCGGGGGGAACACCGGGGAGCTGTTTTTT; cdr3_aa: CASSSSGGNTGELFF
j_call: TRBJ2-1; clone_size: -; d_call: -; v_call: TRBV7-9; cdr3_nt: TGTGCCAGCAGCTCTATAACCCGGACAGTCAATGAGCAGTTCTTC; cdr3_aa: CASSSITRTVNEQFF
j_call: TRBJ2-7; clone_size: -; d_call: -; v_call: TRBV6-5; cdr3_nt: TGTGCCAGCAGTCAGGGGTCCTACGAGCAGTACTTC; cdr3_aa: CASSQGSYEQYF
j_call: TRBJ2-1; clone_size: -; d_call: TRBD2; v_call: TRBV7-7; cdr3_nt: TGTGCCAGCAGCGAGGGACTAGCGGCCTACAATGAGCAGTTCTTC; cdr3_aa: CASSEGLAAYNEQFF
j_call: TRBJ2-5; clone_size: -; d_call: TRBD2; v_call: TRBV5-6; cdr3_nt: TGTGCCAGCACCATGGGACTAGCGGCACAAGAGACCCAGTACTTC; cdr3_aa: CASTMGLAAQETQYF
j_call: TRBJ2-5; clone_size: -; d_call: TRBD2; v_call: TRBV6-6; cdr3_nt: TGTGCCAGCAGTTACGGGGGGGTCACCCAGTACTTC; cdr3_aa: CASSYGGVTQYF
j_call: TRBJ1-3; clone_size: -; d_call: -; v_call: TRBV2; cdr3_nt: TGTGCCAGCAGTCAGGAAGGTTACGGAAACACCATATATTTT; cdr3_aa: CASSQEGYGNTIYF
j_call: TRBJ2-5; clone_size: -; d_call: -; v_call: TRBV5-6; cdr3_nt: TGTGCCAGCACCTCCGTCGGGGAAGAGACCCAGTACTTC; cdr3_aa: CASTSVGEETQYF
j_call: TRBJ1-2; clone_size: once; d_call: -; v_call: TRBV30; cdr3_nt: TGTGCCTGGAGTTTGTGGCAGGGGTATGGCTACACCTTC; cdr3_aa: CAWSLWQGYGYTF
j_call: TRBJ2-1; clone_size: -; d_call: TRBD1; v_call: TRBV6-5; cdr3_nt: TGTGCCAGCAGCTGGACAGGGTACAATGAGCAGTTCTTC; cdr3_aa: CASSWTGYNEQFF
j_call: TRBJ2-1; clone_size: -; d_call: TRBD1; v_call: TRBV11-2; cdr3_nt: TGTGCCAGCAGCTTTCTCCATACCGGGACAGGGAGAGGCAATGAGCAGTTCTTC; cdr3_aa: CASSFLHTGTGRGNEQFF
j_call: TRBJ2-7; clone_size: -; d_call: TRBD1; v_call: TRBV4-2; cdr3_nt: TGTGCCAGCAGCGGAAGGGAGCCCCAAGGACAGGGATCCCCTTACGAGCAGTACTTC; cdr3_aa: CASSGREPQGQGSPYEQYF